This T cell receptor beta chain stems from a study of shared clonotypes between healthy human individuals. The wider study: The donors, two women and three men, were aged 18 to 49.

Repertoires were generated with immunoSEQ multiplex PCR, while TCRdb's copy carries only in-frame clones and drops some. Among approximately 110,000 clones listed, 65% to 75% were seen once. This CDR3 is 15 amino acids long. The V gene lost 3 bases and the J gene lost 3 bases, with 11 bases spanning the gap. Per the germline V gene, CDR1 is MNHNS and CDR2 is SASEGT. This clone came up a few times. Sequencing was performed on memory CD8+ T cells sorted from blood. Subset given: CD45RO+ cells pooled with CCR7-negative TemRA cells. The J gene is TRBJ2-2, the V gene TRBV6-1; D is perhaps TRBD1 (6 bases). The origin of this receptor is a woman in her twenties or thirties in good health. The CDR3 coding sequence is TGTGCCAGCAGTGAGAAGGGGGATTACACCGGGGAGCTGTTTTTT. The encoded protein is CASSEKGDYTGELFF.